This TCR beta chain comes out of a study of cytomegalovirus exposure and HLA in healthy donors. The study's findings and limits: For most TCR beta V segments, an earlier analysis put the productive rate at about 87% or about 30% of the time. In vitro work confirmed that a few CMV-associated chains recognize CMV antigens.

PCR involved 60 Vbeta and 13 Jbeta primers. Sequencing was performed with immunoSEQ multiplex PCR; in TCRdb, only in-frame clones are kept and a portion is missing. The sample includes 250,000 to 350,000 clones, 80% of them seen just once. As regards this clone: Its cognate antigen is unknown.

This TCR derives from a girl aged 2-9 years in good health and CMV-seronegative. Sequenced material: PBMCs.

The CDR3 spells CASSLDQVHEQYF. Here the CDR3 DNA reads TGTGCCAGCAGCTTAGACCAGGTCCACGAGCAGTACTTC. V is TRBV7-9 and J is TRBJ2-7, with no clear D. V shed 1 base and J shed 5 bases, with 9 bases lying between them. This CDR3 is 13 amino acids long. Germline CDR1 SEHNR, CDR2 FQNEAQ (reference sequence).